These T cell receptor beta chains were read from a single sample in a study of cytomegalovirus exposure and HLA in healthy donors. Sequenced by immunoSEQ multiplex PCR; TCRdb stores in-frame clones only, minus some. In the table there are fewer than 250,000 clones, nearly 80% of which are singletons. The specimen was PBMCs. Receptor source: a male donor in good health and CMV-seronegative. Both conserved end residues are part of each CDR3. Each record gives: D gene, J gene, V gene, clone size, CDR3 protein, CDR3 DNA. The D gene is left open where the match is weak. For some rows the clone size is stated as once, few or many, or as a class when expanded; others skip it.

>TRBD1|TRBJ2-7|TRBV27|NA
CASSLRWTGVHEQYF
TGTGCCAGCAGTTTAAGGTGGACAGGGGTCCACGAGCAGTACTTC
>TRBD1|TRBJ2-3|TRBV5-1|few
CASSSQGDGDTQYF
TGCGCCAGCAGCTCCCAGGGGGACGGAGATACGCAGTATTTT
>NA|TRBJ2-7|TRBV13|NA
CASSSGLEEAAYEQYF
TGTGCCAGCAGCTCCGGCTTGGAGGAAGCGGCATACGAGCAGTACTTC
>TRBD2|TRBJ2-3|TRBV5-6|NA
CASSYFVTSGTDTQYF
TGTGCCAGCAGCTATTTTGTGACTAGCGGCACAGATACGCAGTATTTT
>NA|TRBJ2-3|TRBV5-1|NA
CASSEAGTDAQYF
TGCGCCAGCAGCGAGGCTGGAACGGATGCGCAGTATTTT
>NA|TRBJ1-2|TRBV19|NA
CASKGDNYGYTF
TGTGCCAGTAAGGGGGACAACTATGGCTACACCTTC
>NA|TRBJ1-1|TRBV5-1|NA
CASSEGTKGAEAFF
TGCGCCAGCAGCGAAGGGACCAAGGGGGCTGAAGCTTTCTTT
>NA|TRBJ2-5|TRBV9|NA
CASSVEGMGLGQETQYF
TGTGCCAGCAGCGTAGAGGGGATGGGCCTGGGCCAAGAGACCCAGTACTTC
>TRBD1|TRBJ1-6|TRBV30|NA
CAWKGQGASYNSPLHF
TGTGCCTGGAAGGGACAGGGGGCGTCCTATAATTCACCCCTCCACTTT
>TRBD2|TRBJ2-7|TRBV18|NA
CASSPTPLGSGSYEQYF
TGTGCCAGCTCACCGACCCCTTTAGGAAGCGGGAGCTACGAGCAGTACTTC
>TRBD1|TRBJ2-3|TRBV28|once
CASRRSGQGAQDTQYF
TGTGCCAGCAGGAGATCGGGACAGGGGGCACAAGATACGCAGTATTTT
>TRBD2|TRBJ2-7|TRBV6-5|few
CASSPGGLGEQYF
TGTGCCAGCAGTCCCGGGGGGTTAGGCGAGCAGTACTTC
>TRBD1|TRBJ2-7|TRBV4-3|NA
CASSQSPPGTGFSYEQYF
TGCGCCAGCAGCCAGAGTCCGCCCGGGACAGGGTTTTCCTACGAGCAGTACTTC
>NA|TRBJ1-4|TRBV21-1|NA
CASSKGTRDRREKLFF
TGTGCCAGCAGCAAAGGAACCCGGGACAGGCGGGAAAAACTGTTTTTT
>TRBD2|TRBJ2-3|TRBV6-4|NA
CASSELAGNTDTQYF
TGTGCCAGCAGTGAGCTAGCGGGGAACACAGATACGCAGTATTTT
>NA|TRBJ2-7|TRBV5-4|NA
CASSLGGRNEQYF
TGTGCCAGCAGCTTAGGAGGGCGTAACGAGCAGTACTTC
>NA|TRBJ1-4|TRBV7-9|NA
CASSRDRNIEKLFF
TGTGCCAGCAGCCGCGACAGGAATATTGAAAAACTGTTTTTT
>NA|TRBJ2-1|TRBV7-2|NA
CASSRRGNEQFF
TGTGCCAGCAGCCGGAGAGGGAATGAGCAGTTCTTC
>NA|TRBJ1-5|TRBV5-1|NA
CASSLEGRGSPQHF
TGCGCCAGCAGCTTGGAAGGGCGGGGATCGCCCCAGCATTTT
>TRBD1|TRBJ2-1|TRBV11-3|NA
CASSFRDREAGYNEQFF
TGTGCCAGCAGCTTCCGGGACAGGGAAGCGGGCTACAATGAGCAGTTCTTC
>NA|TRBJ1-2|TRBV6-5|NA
CASSPSRRAYGYTF
TGTGCCAGCTCCCCAAGCCGGAGAGCTTATGGCTACACCTTC
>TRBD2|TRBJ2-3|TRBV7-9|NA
CASSDTSGGITDTQYF
TGTGCCAGCAGCGACACTAGCGGGGGGATCACAGATACGCAGTATTTT
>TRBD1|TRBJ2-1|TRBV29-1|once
CSLRGGVSLGNEQFF
TGCAGCCTTCGAGGGGGCGTAAGTTTGGGCAATGAGCAGTTCTTC
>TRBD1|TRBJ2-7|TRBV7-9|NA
CASSPNPGQGYEQYF
TGTGCCAGCAGCCCTAATCCGGGACAGGGCTACGAGCAGTACTTC
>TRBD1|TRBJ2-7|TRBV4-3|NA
CASSPFPSSGQGAGEQYF
TGCGCCAGCAGCCCGTTCCCCTCTTCGGGACAGGGGGCAGGGGAGCAGTACTTC
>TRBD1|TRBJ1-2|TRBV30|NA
CAWSPLTGYYGYTF
TGTGCCTGGAGTCCTCTGACAGGGTACTATGGCTACACCTTC
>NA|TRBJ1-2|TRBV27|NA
CASSPLSRAYGYTF
TGTGCCAGCAGCCCCTTAAGCAGGGCCTATGGCTACACCTTC
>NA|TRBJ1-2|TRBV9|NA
CASRSTGRYGYTF
TGTGCCAGCAGGTCCACCGGGAGGTATGGCTACACCTTC
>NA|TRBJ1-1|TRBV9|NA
CASSVAWTMNTEAFF
TGTGCCAGCAGCGTAGCGTGGACTATGAACACTGAAGCTTTCTTT
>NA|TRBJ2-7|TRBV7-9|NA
CASSLAGGAYEQYF
TGTGCCAGCAGCTTAGCAGGGGGGGCCTACGAGCAGTACTTC
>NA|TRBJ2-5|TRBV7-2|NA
CASSLAYQETQYF
TGTGCCAGCAGCTTAGCCTATCAAGAGACCCAGTACTTC
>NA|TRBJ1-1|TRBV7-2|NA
CASSLAQGIEAFF
TGTGCCAGCAGCTTAGCCCAGGGGATTGAAGCTTTCTTT
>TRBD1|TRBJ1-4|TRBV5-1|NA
CASSPGDRGNEKLFF
TGCGCCAGCAGCCCGGGGGACAGGGGAAATGAAAAACTGTTTTTT
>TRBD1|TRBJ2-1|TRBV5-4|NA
CASSPGGLYNEQFF
TGTGCCAGCAGCCCAGGGGGTTTGTACAATGAGCAGTTCTTC
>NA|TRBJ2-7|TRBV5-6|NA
CASSHDSYEQYF
TGTGCCAGCAGCCACGACAGCTACGAGCAGTACTTC
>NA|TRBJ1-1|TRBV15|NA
CATSRDLGGIFSEAFF
TGTGCCACCAGCAGAGATTTGGGGGGGATTTTCTCTGAAGCTTTCTTT
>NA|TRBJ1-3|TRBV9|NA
CASSDATGNTVYF
TGTGCCAGCAGCGACGCGACGGGAAACACCGTATATTTT
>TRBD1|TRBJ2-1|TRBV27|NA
CASSRTGPYNEQFF
TGTGCCAGCAGCAGGACAGGGCCTTACAATGAGCAGTTCTTC
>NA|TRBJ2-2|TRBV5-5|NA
CASSLTGSGELFF
TGTGCCAGCAGCTTAACGGGAAGCGGGGAGCTGTTTTTT
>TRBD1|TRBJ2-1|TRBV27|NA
CASSPGTGGYNEQFF
TGTGCCAGCAGTCCGGGGACAGGGGGATACAATGAGCAGTTCTTC
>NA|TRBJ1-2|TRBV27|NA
CASSLSDNNEGYTF
TGTGCCAGCAGTTTATCGGACAATAACGAGGGCTACACCTTC
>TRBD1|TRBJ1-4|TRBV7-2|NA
CASSLPGQPNEKLFF
TGTGCCAGCAGCTTACCGGGACAGCCAAATGAAAAACTGTTTTTT
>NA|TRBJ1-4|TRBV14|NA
CASSRRAPGVTNEKLFF
TGTGCCAGCAGCCGGAGAGCCCCAGGGGTGACTAATGAAAAACTGTTTTTT
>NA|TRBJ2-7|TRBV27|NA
CASSTLQGYEQYF
TGTGCCAGCAGTACCTTGCAGGGATACGAGCAGTACTTC
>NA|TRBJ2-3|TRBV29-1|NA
CSVRSRGTDTQYF
TGCAGCGTCCGGTCCAGAGGGACAGATACGCAGTATTTT
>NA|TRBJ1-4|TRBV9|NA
CASSPEGTSNEKLFF
TGTGCCAGCAGCCCTGAGGGGACATCGAATGAAAAACTGTTTTTT
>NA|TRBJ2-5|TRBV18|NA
CASSPRVEETQYF
TGTGCCAGCTCACCACGTGTCGAAGAGACCCAGTACTTC
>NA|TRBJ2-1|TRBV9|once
CASSVLGGPGDEQFF
TGTGCCAGCAGCGTATTGGGGGGGCCCGGGGATGAGCAGTTCTTC
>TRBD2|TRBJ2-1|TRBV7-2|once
CASSSQRGKDEQFF
TGTGCCAGCAGCTCCCAGCGGGGGAAAGATGAGCAGTTCTTC
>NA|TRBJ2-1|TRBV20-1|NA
CTGGRNEQFF
TGCACCGGCGGGCGGAATGAGCAGTTCTTC
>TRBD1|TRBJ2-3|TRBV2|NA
CASIEGARATDTQYF
TGTGCCAGCATTGAGGGGGCCAGGGCCACAGATACGCAGTATTTT
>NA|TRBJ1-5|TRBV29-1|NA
CSVQRDSNQPQHF
TGCAGCGTTCAAAGAGATAGCAATCAGCCCCAGCATTTT
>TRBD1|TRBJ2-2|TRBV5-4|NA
CASSFRTGDTGELFF
TGTGCCAGCAGCTTCCGGACAGGGGACACCGGGGAGCTGTTTTTT
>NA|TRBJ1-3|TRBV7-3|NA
CASSPARRPSGNTIYF
TGTGCCAGCAGCCCCGCGAGGAGGCCCTCTGGAAACACCATATATTTT
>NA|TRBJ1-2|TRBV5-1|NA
CASSLERRESYGYTF
TGCGCCAGCAGCTTGGAGCGCAGGGAATCCTATGGCTACACCTTC
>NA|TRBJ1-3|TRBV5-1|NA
CASSLPEGGGNTIYF
TGCGCCAGCAGCTTGCCTGAGGGAGGTGGAAACACCATATATTTT
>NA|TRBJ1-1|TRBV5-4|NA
CASSLWSRGRNTEAFF
TGTGCCAGCAGCTTGTGGTCTAGGGGTAGGAACACTGAAGCTTTCTTT
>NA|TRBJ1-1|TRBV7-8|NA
CASQKGGSVPEAFF
TGTGCCAGCCAGAAGGGAGGATCAGTCCCTGAAGCTTTCTTT
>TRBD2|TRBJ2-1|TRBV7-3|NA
CASSPRLAGGYNEQFF
TGTGCCAGCAGCCCTAGACTAGCGGGAGGGTACAATGAGCAGTTCTTC
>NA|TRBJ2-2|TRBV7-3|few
CASSLTRDTATGELFF
TGTGCCAGCAGCTTAACTCGGGACACAGCTACCGGGGAGCTGTTTTTT